This TCR beta chain derives from a study of blood T cell repertoires in COVID-19. Per the authors' pipeline: Researchers report that nucleated cell counts were estimated from reference gene primer amplification. The protocol was immunoSEQ multiplex PCR, while the TCRdb copy is restricted to in-frame clones and leaves out a portion. V and J calls and clone size are copied from that table; D and trimming were computed from the DNA. The repertoire holds tens of thousands of clones, with 75% to 90% as singletons. Sequenced sample: peripheral blood. This receptor was taken from a human donor in a cohort sampled during active COVID-19.

CDR3 coding DNA: TGTGCCAGCAATCATCGGGACATAGATACGCAGTATTTT. It translates to CASNHRDIDTQYF. The chain uses TRBV6-6 and TRBJ2-3, with D perhaps matching TRBD1 (6 bases). Germline V CDR1 and CDR2: MNHNY, SVGAGI (reference sequence). Trimming shortened V by 7 bases and J by 5 bases, and 13 bases separated the two germline ends. This CDR3 comprises 13 residues.